A selection of T cell receptor beta chains follows, all from one sample in a study of molecular identifiers for immune sequencing clone quantification. TCRdb analysed the PCR reads with MiXCR anew, one entry per CDR3 protein. Among 250,000 to 400,000 distinct CDR3 sequences listed, around a fifth were seen once. Sample: naive CD8+ T cells from blood, with Jurkat cell RNA spiked in. The receptors come from a human donor in good health. Some libraries in this study had Jurkat cell RNA spiked in. Each CDR3 is given with its conserved first and last residue. The D gene is left open where the match is weak. The listing skips clone size in some rows; elsewhere it reads once, few, many or a size class.

d_gene	abundance	v_gene	j_gene	CDR3nt	CDR3aa
TRBD1	many	TRBV7-2	TRBJ1-5	TGTGCCAGCAGCCCAGAAGGGGGGACAGGTTGGTACAATCAGCCCCAGCATTTT	CASSPEGGTGWYNQPQHF
TRBD2	.	TRBV6-2/TRBV6-3	TRBJ2-1	TGTGCCAGCAGTTACTCGGCTAGCGGGAGGGCCGACAATGAGCAGTTCTTC	CASSYSASGRADNEQFF
.	many	TRBV6-5	TRBJ1-5	TGTGCCAGCAGTTACGGGCCCGGCGGGCCCCAGCATTTT	CASSYGPGGPQHF
.	many	TRBV28	TRBJ2-2	TGTGCCAGCAGTTTGTACAGGGAGAACACCGGGGAGCTGTTTTTT	CASSLYRENTGELFF
.	.	TRBV28	TRBJ2-3	TGTGCCAGCAGTTCGTGGGGTGCAGATACGCAGTATTTT	CASSSWGADTQYF
TRBD1	many	TRBV7-9	TRBJ2-4	TGTGCCAGCAGTCCCGGCCCTGGACAGGATGACATTCAGTACTTC	CASSPGPGQDDIQYF
TRBD2	.	TRBV30	TRBJ2-2	TGTGCCTGGATATATGCGGGAGCCATAACCGGGGAGCTGGTTTTT	CAWIYAGAITGELVF
.	many	TRBV9	TRBJ1-1	TGTGCCAGCCTCCGAATTTTTTCGACAGAATCCGAAATGAACACTGAAGCTTTCTTT	CASLRIFSTESEMNTEAFF
.	many	TRBV4-3	TRBJ1-3	TGCGCCAGCAGCCAAGATGGAACAACTGGAAACACCATATATTTT	CASSQDGTTGNTIYF
.	many	TRBV5-5	TRBJ1-1	TGTGCCAGCAGCTTCGGGGTAAAAACTGAAGCTTTCTTT	CASSFGVKTEAFF
.	many	TRBV19	TRBJ1-5	TGTGCCAGTAGTATACGATTTGCGGGGAATCAGCCCCAGCATTTT	CASSIRFAGNQPQHF
.	few	TRBV7-2	TRBJ2-7	TGTGCCAGCAGCGCCGGCAGCGGGTACGAGCAGCACTTC	CASSAGSGYEQHF
.	many	TRBV18	TRBJ2-2	TGTGCCAGCTCACCTGAGGGGAGCAACACCGGGGAGCTGTTTTTT	CASSPEGSNTGELFF
.	.	TRBV9	TRBJ2-2	TGTGCCAGCAGCGTAGGACGGACAGGGACTAACGCCGGGGAGCTGTTTTTT	CASSVGRTGTNAGELFF
.	.	TRBV5-6	TRBJ2-2	TGTGCCAGCAGCTTGTTTGACAGACTGAACACCGGGGAGCTGTTTTTT	CASSLFDRLNTGELFF
.	.	TRBV7-9	TRBJ2-1	TGTGCCAGCAGCCCTAGATACGATGAGCAGTTCTTC	CASSPRYDEQFF
.	.	TRBV6-5	TRBJ2-5	TGTGCCAGCAGTTACTCCGTGAATGGCGGGGAGACCCAGTACTTC	CASSYSVNGGETQYF
.	many	TRBV6-2/TRBV6-3	TRBJ2-1	TGTGCCAGCAGTGCCGCCGCGGACCCGGAGCAGTTCTTC	CASSAAADPEQFF
.	many	TRBV4-3	TRBJ1-6	TGCGCCAGCAGCCCTACCGACTCCTATAATTCACCCCTCCACTTT	CASSPTDSYNSPLHF
.	.	TRBV4-2	TRBJ1-1	TGTGTCAGCAGCCAAGAACGGCAGGCTCTTCGGTTGAACACTGAAGCTTTCTTT	CVSSQERQALRLNTEAFF
.	many	TRBV7-9	TRBJ2-7	TGTGCCAGCAGCTTAGCGATAAGAGAGACAGTCACCTACGAGCAGTACTTC	CASSLAIRETVTYEQYF
.	.	TRBV3-1	TRBJ2-3	TGTGCCAGCAGCCAAGATAGTAGTAGTCGGGTGGATACGCAGTATTTT	CASSQDSSSRVDTQYF
.	many	TRBV7-2	TRBJ2-5	TGTGCCAGCAGCCCAGAGTCAGCATCCCAAGAGACCCAGTACTTC	CASSPESASQETQYF
.	.	TRBV7-6	TRBJ1-1	TGTGCCAGCAGCCGGTGGAGGACAGAGGACACTGAAGCTTTCTTT	CASSRWRTEDTEAFF
.	many	TRBV28	TRBJ2-7	TGTGCCAGCAGTTTACCTCCGGGGGCTATCGACGAGCAGTACTTC	CASSLPPGAIDEQYF
TRBD2	.	TRBV7-9	TRBJ2-3	TGTACTTCGGCGGGAGGACTTAAAGATACGCGGTATTTT	CTSAGGLKDTRYF
TRBD2	many	TRBV7-6	TRBJ2-7	TGTGCCAGCAGCACCCCCACTAGCGGGGGCTCCTACGAGCAGTACTTC	CASSTPTSGGSYEQYF
.	few	TRBV3-2	TRBJ2-1	TGTGCCAGCAGCCGGCTCACGGCGGTCTCCTACAATGAGCAGTTCTTC	CASSRLTAVSYNEQFF
TRBD2	many	TRBV7-9	TRBJ2-7	TGTGCCAGCAGCTCTCTTAGCGGGAGTCGGAACGAGCAGTACTTC	CASSSLSGSRNEQYF
.	.	TRBV20-1	TRBJ2-2	TGCAGTGCTAGGTCACTAGTGGTAAACACCGGGGAGCTGTTTTTT	CSARSLVVNTGELFF
.	.	TRBV7-9	TRBJ2-2	TGTGCCAGCAGCTTAGTTGTCAGCATCGGGGAGCTGTTTTTT	CASSLVVSIGELFF
TRBD2	many	TRBV7-6	TRBJ2-1	TGTGCCAGCAGCCGAACGGGGGGAGGCGATGAGCAGTTCTTC	CASSRTGGGDEQFF
.	many	TRBV13	TRBJ1-1	TGTGCCAGCAGCTTAGGAGCGCGGGTAGGCAGGGACGGCACTGAAGCTTTCTTT	CASSLGARVGRDGTEAFF
.	few	TRBV2	TRBJ1-5	TGTGCCAGCAGTGCCCTGCAGTGGCAGCCCCAGCATTTT	CASSALQWQPQHF
.	.	TRBV12-2	TRBJ2-7	TGTGCAGGTCGCTTAGTGCCCGCGGTCACCCCACCAACCTACGAGCAGTACTTC	CAGRLVPAVTPPTYEQYF
.	.	TRBV27	TRBJ2-7	TGTGCCAGCAGTTTCGCCGGCGCGGGGTACGAGCAGTACTTC	CASSFAGAGYEQYF
.	many	TRBV9	TRBJ1-3	TGTGCCAGCAGCCGGACTGAACTCTCTGGAAACACCATATATTTT	CASSRTELSGNTIYF
.	many	TRBV19	TRBJ2-1	TGTGCCTGTGGTTGGGGGAATGAGCAGTTCTTC	CACGWGNEQFF
TRBD1	few	TRBV11-2	TRBJ2-7	TGTGCCAGCAGCCCCGGGACAGGGGGTTTAAGTTCGATCGAGCAGTACTTC	CASSPGTGGLSSIEQYF
TRBD1	.	TRBV11-3	TRBJ2-7	TGTGCCAGCAGCGCCCAGGGACAGCCCTACGAGCAGTACTTC	CASSAQGQPYEQYF
.	many	TRBV25-1	TRBJ2-5	TGTGCCAGCAGAAGGTTCGGAGAGACCCAGTACTTC	CASRRFGETQYF
TRBD1	many	TRBV4-2	TRBJ2-7	TGTGCCAGCAGCCAAGATCTCGGGACAGCACCCTACGAGCAGTACTTC	CASSQDLGTAPYEQYF
.	.	TRBV7-9	TRBJ2-6	TGTGTCACCCGGGGGTCTGGGGCCAACGTCCTGACTTTC	CVTRGSGANVLTF
.	many	TRBV7-9	TRBJ2-5	TGTGCCAGCAGCCCGTACCAAGAGACCCAGTACTTC	CASSPYQETQYF
.	few	TRBV4-1	TRBJ2-4	TGCGCCAGCAGCCGTTTGGTAGTAAGCCAAACCATTCAGTACTTC	CASSRLVVSQTIQYF